Shown below are 24 T cell receptor beta chains from a single sample sequenced in a study of blood T cell repertoires in COVID-19. Using immunoSEQ multiplex PCR, the repertoire was profiled, and TCRdb retains in-frame clones only, with some absent. The table lists around 33,000 clones, 75% to 80% of them singletons, with 16% in the top ten. Sequenced material: peripheral blood. Receptors originate from a human donor in a cohort sampled during active COVID-19.

This clone occurred once. J is TRBJ2-3 and V is TRBV5-1, with 8 nucleotides matching TRBD2. CDR3 length equals 19 residues. V dropped 0 bases and J dropped 3; count of bases not matched to a gene: 15. CDR1 and CDR2 (germline): SGHRS, YFSETQ. The CDR3 DNA follows: TGCGCCAGCAGCTTGGCCCGTTTTAGTGGCGGGGGGCTAACAGATACGCAGTATTTT. This codes for CASSLARFSGGGLTDTQYF.

The chain carries TRBV7-9 and TRBJ2-7, with 9 bases aligning to TRBD1. V lost 6 bases to trimming and J lost 9 bases; unmatched junction nucleotides: 12. Germline loops: CDR1 SEHNR, CDR2 FQNEAQ (reference sequence). This CDR3 region has 14 residues. CDR3 coding DNA: TGTGCCAGCAGTCCCGGTGGGACAGGGACCGGGCAGTACTTC. This translates into CASSPGGTGTGQYF.

The gene calls are TRBV30 and TRBJ1-6; tentatively, D is TRBD1 (5 bases). V shed 3 bases and J shed 10 bases, with 13 bases lying between them. This CDR3 region has 13 residues. CDR1 is GTSNPN, CDR2 SVGIG, per germline (reference sequence). The CDR3 spells CAWSGTRNSPLHF. Written as DNA, the CDR3 is TGTGCCTGGAGCGGGACTCGTAACTCACCCCTCCACTTT.

This rearrangement joins TRBV11-3 to TRBJ2-2; 15 nucleotides agree with TRBD2. Germline values: CDR1 SGHNT, CDR2 YENEEA. The length of the CDR3 is 20 residues. V shed 4 bases and J 0 bases; nucleotides not matched to a gene: 9. Here the CDR3 DNA reads TGTGCCAGCAGCTCCCCTGGACTAGCGGGGGGGAGAACGAACACCGGGGAGCTGTTTTTT. Translated, it gives CASSSPGLAGGRTNTGELFF.

The V and J genes are TRBV5-1 and TRBJ2-1; TRBD2 matches at 12 bases. V was pared by 2 bases and J by 10 bases, with 7 bases of the junction left unmatched. The CDR3 loop spans 15 amino acids. The germline V gene has CDR1 SGHRS and CDR2 YFSETQ. DNA of the CDR3: TGCGCCAGCAGCTTCCAGGCTAGCGGGGGGGCGGAGCAGTTCTTC. This sequence encodes CASSFQASGGAEQFF. The whole variable domain, filled in from reference TRBV5-1 and TRBJ2-1, reads KAGVTQTPRYLIKTRGQQVTLSCSPISGHRSVSWYQQTPGQGLQFLFEYFSETQRNKGNFPGRFSGRQFSNSRSEMNVSTLELGDSALYLCASSFQASGGAEQFFGPGTRLTVL.

This clone was observed a handful of times. The genes are TRBV19 and TRBJ2-3, with D unclear. CDR3 length equals 13 residues. V was clipped by 2 bases and J by 6 bases, with 9 bases between them. Germline V gene data show CDR1 as LNHDA and CDR2 as SQIVND (reference sequence). CDR3 region: CASSITGSDTQYF. The DNA of the CDR3 is TGTGCCAGTAGTATAACCGGGTCCGATACGCAGTATTTT.

The rearrangement joins TRBV19 to TRBJ2-1; possible D gene TRBD2, 5 bases. Germline V gene lookup returns CDR1 LNHDA and CDR2 SQIVND (reference sequence). Trimming cost V 3 bases and J 6 bases, with 15 bases left between them. The CDR3 spans 15 residues. The CDR3 nucleotides are TGTGCCAGTAGTATTTGGTCTAGCCCTATCAATGAGCAGTTCTTC. Translated, it gives CASSIWSSPINEQFF.

The chain uses TRBV2 and TRBJ2-1; 11 nucleotides align to TRBD2. V shed 6 bases, J shed 5 bases, and the junction held 6 bases outside the gene matches. Per germline, CDR1 SNHLY and CDR2 FYNNEI. The CDR3 contains 15 residues. The CDR3 loop is CASSLTSGGHNEQFF. The CDR3 nucleotides read TGTGCCAGCAGCCTAACTAGCGGGGGACACAATGAGCAGTTCTTC.

This chain joins TRBV19 and TRBJ1-2; 7 bases line up with TRBD1. Germline V gives CDR1 LNHDA, CDR2 SQIVND (reference sequence). The V segment lost 8 bases and the J segment 2 bases; nucleotides outside the gene matches: 8. The CDR3 runs 14 residues. CDR3 DNA: TGTGCCAGTCAACCGACAGGGTTAAACTATGGCTACACCTTC. This codes for CASQPTGLNYGYTF.

This clone was seen only a few times. The gene calls are TRBV18 and TRBJ1-6; 10 bases fit TRBD1. The CDR3 runs to 15 residues. Germline CDR1 reads KGHSH; CDR2 reads LQKENI. V shed 3 bases, J shed 7 bases, and the junction held 3 bases outside the gene matches. CDR3 sequence: CASSPQGQGNSPLHF. CDR3 in DNA: TGTGCCAGCTCACCCCAGGGACAGGGGAATTCACCCCTCCACTTT. Complete variable domain (other parts from reference TRBV18 and TRBJ1-6): NAGVMQNPRHLVRRRGQEARLRCSPMKGHSHVYWYRQLPEEGLKFMVYLQKENIIDESGMPKERFSAEFPKEGPSILRIQQVVRGDSAAYFCASSPQGQGNSPLHFGNGTRLTVT.

The chain employs TRBV11-2 and TRBJ2-6; TRBD2 agrees at 14 bases. The CDR3 length is 19 residues. With 1 base clipped from V and 1 base from J, the junction kept 3 bases outside the gene matches. Germline V gives CDR1 SGHAT, CDR2 FQNNGV. This chain's CDR3 is CASSLAGLAGVSGANVLTF. The DNA for the CDR3 is TGTGCCAGCAGCTTAGCGGGACTAGCGGGAGTGTCTGGGGCCAACGTCCTGACTTTC.

V gene TRBV14 combines with J gene TRBJ2-1; TRBD2 matches at 14 bases. This CDR3 region has 19 residues. Germline CDR1 and CDR2: SGHDN and FVKESK. The J segment lost 6 bases and the V segment lost 3 bases, leaving 13 bases of the junction unmatched. The CDR3 sequence: CASSHNPGLAGVPSNEQFF. The CDR3 DNA reads as TGTGCCAGCAGCCACAATCCGGGACTAGCGGGAGTCCCATCCAATGAGCAGTTCTTC.

This sequence joins TRBV7-3 and TRBJ2-4, with D possibly being TRBD2 (6 bases). The V gene lost 4 bases and the J gene lost 0 bases, with 19 bases spanning the gap. The CDR3 covers 18 residues. Looked up from germline, CDR1 is SGHTA and CDR2 is FQGTGA. The CDR3 DNA reads as TGTGCCAGCAGCTCCATCGGGGCGGGAACGATAGCCAAAAACATTCAGTACTTC. Its translation is CASSSIGAGTIAKNIQYF.

The CDR3 region has the DNA TGCAGTGCTAGTGGGGCTAGCGGGGGGGTTGAGACCCAGTACTTC. Protein sequence: CSASGASGGVETQYF. The rearrangement joins TRBV20-1 to TRBJ2-5; 12 bases line up with TRBD2. The CDR3 has 15 amino acids. The V and J ends lost 3 bases and 5 bases, in that order; junction bases with no gene match: 7. Germline V gene sequence: CDR1 DFQATT, CDR2 SNEGSKA (reference sequence).

The gene calls are TRBV7-8 and TRBJ2-7; 10 bases are a match to TRBD2. Germline V gene data show CDR1 as SGHVS and CDR2 as FQNEAQ. The CDR3 covers 15 residues. The ends lost 5 bases at V and 4 bases at J; junction bases unmatched: 8. The CDR3 here is CASSPPSGSQYEQYF. The CDR3 nucleotides read TGTGCCAGCAGCCCCCCTAGCGGGAGTCAGTACGAGCAGTACTTC.

This clone has only one observation. This chain links TRBV6-6 with TRBJ2-7, with 9 bases fitting TRBD1. Germline assignment: CDR1 MNHNY and CDR2 SVGAGI (reference sequence). Trimming took 5 bases from V and 4 from J; bases not matched to a gene: 6. The CDR3 has 14 residues. The CDR3 loop is CASSPADRGYEQYF. In DNA form, the CDR3 reads TGTGCCAGCAGTCCGGCGGACAGGGGTTACGAGCAGTACTTC.

This clone was observed once. The J gene is TRBJ2-7, the V gene TRBV5-8; 7 bases are a match to TRBD2. Per germline, CDR1 SGHTS and CDR2 YDEGEE. Trimming at V came to 6 bases and at J to 0 bases, leaving 6 bases not matched to a gene. This CDR3 has 14 amino acids. The CDR3, as DNA: TGTGCCAGCAAAGTACGGGACTACTCCTACGAGCAGTACTTC. Translated: CASKVRDYSYEQYF.

V is TRBV6-5 and J is TRBJ2-7; 7 bases are a match to TRBD2. V lost 6 bases, J lost 0 bases, and 5 bases stayed unmatched. Germline V CDR1 and CDR2: MNHEY, SVGAGI. The CDR3 consists of 14 residues. CDR3 residues: CASSRDYTSYEQYF. The CDR3 nucleotides are TGTGCCAGCAGCCGGGACTACACCTCCTACGAGCAGTACTTC.

This chain joins TRBV3-1 (or the pseudogene TRBV3-2) and TRBJ2-1; TRBD1 might be the D (6 bases). Germline values: CDR1 LGHDT, CDR2 YNNKEL (reference sequence). The CDR3 sequence is 17 residues long. The V end was cut by 6 bases, the J end by 1 base, with 19 bases between. The CDR3 sequence: CASRANSGTYSYNEQFF. DNA of the CDR3: TGTGCCAGCAGGGCGAACTCCGGGACATATTCCTACAATGAGCAGTTCTTC.

The chain is built from TRBV7-2 and TRBJ2-7; 9 positions agree with TRBD1. Trimming removed 5 bases from V and 5 bases from J; junction bases left unmatched: 13. CDR3 length: 16 residues. Looked up from germline, CDR1 is SGHTA and CDR2 is FQGNSA. DNA for the CDR3: TGTGCCAGCAGCCCCACTGCCGGGACAGGGTACCACGAGCAGTACTTC. Translation gives CASSPTAGTGYHEQYF.

The chain recombines TRBV7-9 with TRBJ2-5; possible D gene TRBD1, 7 bases. CDR1 is SEHNR and CDR2 is FQNEAQ in the germline V gene (reference sequence). The V end was cut by 3 bases, the J end by 4 bases, with 12 bases between. The length of the CDR3 is 14 residues. CDR3 loop: CASSFPRGAETQYF. CDR3 in DNA: TGTGCCAGCAGCTTTCCCAGGGGGGCAGAGACCCAGTACTTC.

V and J are TRBV30 and TRBJ2-7; tentatively, D is TRBD1 (5 bases). V lost 0 bases to trimming and J lost 2 bases, with 11 bases between them. Germline CDR1 GTSNPN, CDR2 SVGIG (reference sequence). CDR3 length: 14 amino acids. For the CDR3, the DNA is TGTGCCTGGAGTGTATCGCCAGGGACCTACGAGCAGTACTTC. This sequence encodes CAWSVSPGTYEQYF.

A single count supports this clone. The CDR3 coding sequence is TGCAGCGTTGGGGGCTCGCGGGGGACCACCTACGAGCAGTACTTC. It codes for CSVGGSRGTTYEQYF. V and J are TRBV29-1 and TRBJ2-7; 7 nucleotides line up with TRBD2. CDR3 length: 15 amino acids. The germline V gene encodes CDR1 SQVTM and CDR2 ANQGSEA. J gave up 2 bases and V 4 bases, and 11 bases lay outside the gene matches.

This CDR3 reads CAWYTGANVLTF. In DNA form, the CDR3 reads TGTGCCTGGTATACTGGGGCCAACGTCCTGACTTTC. The chain has TRBV30 and TRBJ2-6, with no clear D. CDR3 size: 12 residues. V was clipped by 5 bases and J by 2 bases, with 4 bases between them. Germline CDR1 reads GTSNPN; CDR2 reads SVGIG (reference sequence).